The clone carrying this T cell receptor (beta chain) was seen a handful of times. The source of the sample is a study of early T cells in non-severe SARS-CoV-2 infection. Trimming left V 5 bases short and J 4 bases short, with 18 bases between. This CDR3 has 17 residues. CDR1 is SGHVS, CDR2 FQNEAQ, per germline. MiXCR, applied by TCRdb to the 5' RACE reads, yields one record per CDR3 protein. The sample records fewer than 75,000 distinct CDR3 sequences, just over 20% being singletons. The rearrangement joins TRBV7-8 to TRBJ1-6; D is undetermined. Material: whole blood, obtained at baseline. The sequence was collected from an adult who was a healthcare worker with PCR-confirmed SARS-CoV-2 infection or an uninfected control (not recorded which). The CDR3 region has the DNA TGTGCCAGCAGCGCAGAGGGAGGGCTCCTTTATAATTCACCCCTCCACTTT. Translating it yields CASSAEGGLLYNSPLHF.